This TCR beta chain was profiled in a study of blood T cell repertoires in COVID-19. At the level of the study: Sites across the United States, Italy and Spain contributed samples from acute and convalescent COVID-19. Sample material is recorded as cDNA or gDNA derived from T cells, B-cell-depleted T cells, or PBMCs.

The CDR3 loop spans 16 amino acids. Germline loops: CDR1 GTSNPN, CDR2 SVGIG (reference sequence). Trimming cost V 2 bases and J 6 bases; bases outside gene matches: 9. Original processing methods: Amplifying reference gene primers gave estimates of nucleated cell counts. The data were produced by immunoSEQ multiplex PCR, yet TCRdb's version contains in-frame clones alone and is incomplete. V and J calls and clone size follow that table, whereas D and trimming were derived from the DNA. Of roughly 390,000 clones in the sample, about 85% were seen once. The receptor comes from a woman between 18 and 29 years old with acute or convalescent COVID-19. Sequences were obtained from peripheral blood. The rearrangement links TRBV30 to TRBJ1-6; 8 bases are shared with TRBD1. CDR3 DNA: TGTGCCTGGAGTTCGGACAGGGCGGACTTTAATTCACCCCTCCACTTT. This codes for CAWSSDRADFNSPLHF.